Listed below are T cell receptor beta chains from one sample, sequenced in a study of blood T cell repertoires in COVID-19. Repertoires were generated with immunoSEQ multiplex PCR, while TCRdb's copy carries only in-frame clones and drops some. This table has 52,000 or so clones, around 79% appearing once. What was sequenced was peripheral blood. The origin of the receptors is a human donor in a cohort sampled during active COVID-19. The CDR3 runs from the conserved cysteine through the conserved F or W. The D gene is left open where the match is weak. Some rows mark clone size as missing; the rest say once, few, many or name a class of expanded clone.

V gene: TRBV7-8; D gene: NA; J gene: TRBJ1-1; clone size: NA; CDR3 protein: CASSLADIPNTEAFF; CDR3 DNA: TGTGCCAGCAGCTTAGCGGACATCCCGAACACTGAAGCTTTCTTT
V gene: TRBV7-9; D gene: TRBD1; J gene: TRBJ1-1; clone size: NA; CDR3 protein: CASRLTGESTEAFF; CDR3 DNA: TGTGCCAGCAGATTAACAGGGGAGAGCACTGAAGCTTTCTTT
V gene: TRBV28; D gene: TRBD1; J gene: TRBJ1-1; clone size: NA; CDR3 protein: CASSLSPGQVNTEAFF; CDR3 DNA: TGTGCCAGCAGTTTATCTCCGGGACAGGTGAACACTGAAGCTTTCTTT
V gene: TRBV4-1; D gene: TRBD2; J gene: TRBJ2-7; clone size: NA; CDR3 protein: CASSLIAGAYEQYF; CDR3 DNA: TGCGCCAGCAGCCTAATAGCGGGGGCCTACGAGCAGTACTTC
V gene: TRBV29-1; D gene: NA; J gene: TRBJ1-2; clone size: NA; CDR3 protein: CSVDVLGTGQYGYTF; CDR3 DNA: TGCAGCGTTGATGTTCTCGGAACAGGGCAATATGGCTACACCTTC
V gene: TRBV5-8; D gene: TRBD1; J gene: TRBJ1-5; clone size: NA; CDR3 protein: CASSLYGTGFSNQPQHF; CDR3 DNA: TGTGCCAGCAGCTTGTACGGGACAGGGTTTAGCAATCAGCCCCAGCATTTT
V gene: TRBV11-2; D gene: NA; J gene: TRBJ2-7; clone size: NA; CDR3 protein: CASSFSDEQYF; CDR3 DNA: TGTGCCAGCAGCTTTAGCGACGAGCAGTACTTC
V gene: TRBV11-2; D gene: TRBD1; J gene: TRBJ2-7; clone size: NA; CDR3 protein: CASSLGTGLYEQYF; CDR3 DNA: TGTGCCAGCAGCTTAGGGACAGGGTTATACGAGCAGTACTTC
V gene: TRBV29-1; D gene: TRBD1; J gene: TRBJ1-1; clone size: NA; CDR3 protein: CSVGLPGQMNTEAFF; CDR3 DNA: TGCAGCGTTGGCCTGCCGGGACAGATGAACACTGAAGCTTTCTTT
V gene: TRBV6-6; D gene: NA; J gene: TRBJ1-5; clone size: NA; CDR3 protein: CASENGGGSNQPQHF; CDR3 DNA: TGTGCCAGCGAAAACGGTGGGGGGAGCAATCAGCCCCAGCATTTT
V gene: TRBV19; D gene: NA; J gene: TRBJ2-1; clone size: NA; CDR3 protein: CASSILGEQEQFF; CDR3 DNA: TGTGCCAGTAGTATCTTGGGAGAACAAGAGCAGTTCTTC
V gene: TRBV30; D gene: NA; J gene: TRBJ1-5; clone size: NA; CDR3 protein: CAWSVQGEYSNQPQHF; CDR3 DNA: TGTGCCTGGAGTGTACAGGGAGAATATAGCAATCAGCCCCAGCATTTT
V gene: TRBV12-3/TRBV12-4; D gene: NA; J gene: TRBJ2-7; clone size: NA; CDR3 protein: CASSLDRTYEQYF; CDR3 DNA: TGTGCCAGCAGTTTAGACAGAACCTACGAGCAGTACTTC
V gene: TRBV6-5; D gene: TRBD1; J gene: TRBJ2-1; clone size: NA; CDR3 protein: CASRRPDRTYNEQFF; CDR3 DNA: TGTGCCAGCAGGCGACCGGACAGGACATACAATGAGCAGTTCTTC
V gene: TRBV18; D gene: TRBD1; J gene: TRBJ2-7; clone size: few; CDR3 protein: CASRGQGSSYEQYF; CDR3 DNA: TGTGCCAGCAGAGGACAGGGGAGCTCCTACGAGCAGTACTTC
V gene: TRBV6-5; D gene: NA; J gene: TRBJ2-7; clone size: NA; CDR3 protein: CASSPRNPEQYF; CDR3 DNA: TGTGCCAGCAGTCCCAGGAATCCGGAGCAGTACTTC
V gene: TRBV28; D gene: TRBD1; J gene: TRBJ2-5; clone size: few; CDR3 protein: CASSLMSDRVLETQYF; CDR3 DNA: TGTGCCAGCAGTCTCATGTCGGACAGGGTATTAGAGACCCAGTACTTC
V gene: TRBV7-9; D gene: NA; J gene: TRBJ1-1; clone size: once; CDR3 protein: CASRGLATRHTEAFF; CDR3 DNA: TGTGCCAGCCGAGGTTTGGCAACTCGGCACACTGAAGCTTTCTTT
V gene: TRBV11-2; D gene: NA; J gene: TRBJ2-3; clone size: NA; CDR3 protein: CASSSQLRDTQYF; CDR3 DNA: TGTGCCAGCAGCTCACAACTGAGGGATACGCAGTATTTT
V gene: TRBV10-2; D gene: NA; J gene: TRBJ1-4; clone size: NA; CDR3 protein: CASNPGGEKLFF; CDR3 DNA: TGCGCCAGCAATCCCGGGGGTGAAAAACTGTTTTTT
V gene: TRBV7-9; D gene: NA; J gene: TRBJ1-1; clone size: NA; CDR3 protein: CASSLVPTDTEAFF; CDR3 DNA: TGTGCCAGCAGCTTAGTCCCGACAGACACTGAAGCTTTCTTT
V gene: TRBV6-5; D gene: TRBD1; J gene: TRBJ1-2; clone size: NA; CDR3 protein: CATRDRERSDYGYTF; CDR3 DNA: TGTGCCACCCGGGACAGGGAAAGAAGTGACTATGGCTACACCTTC
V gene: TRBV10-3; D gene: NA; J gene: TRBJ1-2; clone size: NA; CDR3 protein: CAISEFSSIAASYGYTF; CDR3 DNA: TGTGCCATCAGTGAGTTTTCCTCCATAGCTGCTAGCTATGGCTACACCTTC
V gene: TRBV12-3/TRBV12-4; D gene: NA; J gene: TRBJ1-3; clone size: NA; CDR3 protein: CASSFGGNTIYF; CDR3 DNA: TGTGCCAGCAGTTTTGGCGGAAACACCATATATTTT
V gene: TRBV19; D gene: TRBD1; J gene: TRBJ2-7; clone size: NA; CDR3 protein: CASSLDRGHEQYF; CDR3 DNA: TGTGCCAGTAGCCTTGACAGGGGCCACGAGCAGTACTTC
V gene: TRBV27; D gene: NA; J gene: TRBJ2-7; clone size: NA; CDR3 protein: CASSFTASGNSYEQYF; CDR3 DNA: TGTGCCAGCAGTTTCACAGCCAGCGGTAACTCCTACGAGCAGTACTTC
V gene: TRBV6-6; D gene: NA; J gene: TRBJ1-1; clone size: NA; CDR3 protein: CASSREGETEAFF; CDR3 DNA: TGTGCCAGCAGCCGCGAGGGGGAAACTGAAGCTTTCTTT
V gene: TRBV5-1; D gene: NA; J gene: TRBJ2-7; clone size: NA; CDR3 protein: CASSRGSGEQYF; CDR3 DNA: TGCGCCAGCTCCAGGGGTTCAGGCGAGCAGTACTTC
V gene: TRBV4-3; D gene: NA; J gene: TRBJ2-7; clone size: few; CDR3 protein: CASSQERNGWKGCEQYF; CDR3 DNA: TGCGCCAGCAGCCAAGAGAGAAACGGATGGAAGGGGTGCGAGCAGTACTTC